Below, 14 T cell receptor beta chains from the same sample are listed, as sequenced in a study of shared clonotypes between healthy human individuals (TCRdb year 2020). Library method: the immunoSEQ multiplex PCR assay. The table was pulled from immuneACCESS by TCRdb, which kept in-frame rearrangements only. Such tables lose some clones; where checked, under half of the loss comes from unresolved V genes, and the rest has no known cause. The sample data list roughly 500,000 clones, and more than 75% of these were observed just once. The top ten constitute around 12% of the sample. Sequencing was carried out using PBMCs. The receptors originated from a middle-aged woman in good health. Some clones in this sample may be carry-over from other donors' samples.

V is TRBV2 and J is TRBJ1-4; D is possibly TRBD1 (5 bases). Germline lookup yields CDR1 SNHLY and CDR2 FYNNEI. The CDR3 length is 14 residues. The V gene lost 0 bases and the J gene lost 3 bases, with 5 bases spanning the gap. The CDR3 DNA reads TGTGCCAGCAGTGAAGCAGGGGCTAATGAAAAACTGTTTTTT. This encodes CASSEAGANEKLFF.

The gene calls are TRBV28 and TRBJ1-1; possible D gene TRBD1, 6 bases. The V end was cut by 2 bases, the J end by 5 bases, with 12 bases between. The V gene's germline CDR1 is MDHEN and CDR2 SYDVKM. This CDR3 spans 14 amino acids. The CDR3 DNA is TGTGCCAGCAGTTTACCCCTCGGGACAACTGAAGCTTTCTTT. It codes for CASSLPLGTTEAFF.

The V gene is TRBV19, the J gene TRBJ2-2; D unresolved. With 4 bases removed from V and 1 base from J, the gap between germline ends came to 7 bases. CDR1 LNHDA and CDR2 SQIVND come from the germline V gene (reference sequence). The CDR3 has 14 amino acids. The CDR3 sequence: CASSKKRNTGELFF. The CDR3 region has the DNA TGTGCCAGTAGTAAAAAAAGGAACACCGGGGAGCTGTTTTTT.

The genes are TRBV27 and TRBJ1-5; D uncertain. The CDR3 spans 13 residues. Trimming cost V 6 bases and J 4 bases, with 10 bases left between them. Per germline, CDR1 MNHEY and CDR2 SMNVEV (reference sequence). In DNA form, the CDR3 reads TGTGCCAGCAGGGGAACATGGAATCAGCCCCAGCATTTT. The encoded protein is CASRGTWNQPQHF.

The CDR3 nucleotides read TGCGCCAGCAGCTTGGAGCCGCTGGGGGCTCAGTACTTC. Encoded protein: CASSLEPLGAQYF. The chain recombines TRBV5-1 with TRBJ2-5; D may be TRBD1 (6 bases). Looked up from germline, CDR1 is SGHRS and CDR2 is YFSETQ. The CDR3 contains 13 residues. The ends were cut back, 0 bases at V and 11 bases at J, with 14 bases in the middle.

This clone has just a few counts. Other DNA variants within this sample encode the same CDR3. The chain is built from TRBV29-1 and TRBJ1-1; D gene unclear. Looked up from germline, CDR1 is SQVTM and CDR2 is ANQGSEA. The length of the CDR3 is 13 residues. V was pared by 6 bases and J by 5 bases, with 16 bases between. CDR3: CSVTVGSDTEAFF. The CDR3 DNA follows: TGCAGCGTCACAGTAGGGTCAGATACTGAAGCTTTCTTT.

Turning to this clone: This clone may be a read error of a much larger clone one base away. In the same sample, other DNA sequences code for this CDR3. This chain uses TRBV4-3 with TRBJ1-1; possibly TRBD1 for D (6 bases). There are 15 residues in the CDR3. Germline lookup yields CDR1 LGHNA and CDR2 YSLEER. The CDR3 protein is CASSRRGGGNTEAFF. DNA for the CDR3: TGCGCCAGCAGCCGCCGGGGGGGCGGGAACACTGAAGCTTTCTTC.

Turning to this clone: A clone one base away is much larger, so this may be a read error. The CDR3 DNA reads TGCAGCGTTACGCCAATACAGGGGGCGCTTGACGAGCGGTACTTC. This sequence encodes CSVTPIQGALDERYF. The chain joins TRBV29-1 to TRBJ2-5; 9 nucleotides match TRBD1. The junction had 20 bases not matched to a gene; V was cut back by 5 bases and J by 13 bases. This CDR3 is 15 amino acids long. Per the germline V gene, CDR1 is SQVTM and CDR2 is ANQGSEA.

This sequence joins TRBV6-5 and TRBJ2-7, with TRBD1 matching 7 bases. In germline, CDR1 is MNHEY, CDR2 SVGAGI. CDR3 length: 11 residues. Losses at the gene ends were 6 bases for V and 5 bases for J; bases not matched to a gene: 1. The CDR3 DNA is TGTGCCAGCAGCCAGGGGGACGAGCAGTACTTC. Protein product: CASSQGDEQYF.

This rearrangement joins TRBV30 to TRBJ1-1; D unresolved. The CDR3 covers 12 residues. Trimming shortened V by 0 bases and J by 6 bases, and 8 bases separated the two germline ends. Germline V gene data show CDR1 as GTSNPN and CDR2 as SVGIG (reference sequence). The CDR3 DNA is TGTGCCTGGAGTGTAAATTTCGCTGAAGCTTTCTTT. This translates into CAWSVNFAEAFF. Drawing the rest from reference TRBV30 and TRBJ1-1, the complete variable domain is SQTIHQWPATLVQPVGSPLSLECTVEGTSNPNLYWYRQAAGRGLQLLFYSVGIGQISSEVPQNLSASRPQDRQFILSSKKLLLSDSGFYLCAWSVNFAEAFFGQGTRLTVV.

The chain recombines TRBV2 with TRBJ2-7; 7 nucleotides match TRBD1. V lost 4 bases, J lost 0 bases, and 9 bases stayed unmatched. The CDR3 consists of 16 residues. Germline CDR1 and CDR2: SNHLY and FYNNEI. CDR3 protein: CASSVWTGRSSYEQYF. The CDR3 region has the DNA TGTGCCAGCAGTGTTTGGACAGGCAGAAGCTCCTACGAGCAGTACTTC.

This sequence joins TRBV27 and TRBJ2-2, with D possibly being TRBD1 (6 bases). The V end was cut by 3 bases, the J end by 1 base, with 12 bases between. In germline, CDR1 is MNHEY, CDR2 SMNVEV (reference sequence). The CDR3 has 16 amino acids. In DNA form, the CDR3 reads TGTGCCAGCAGTTTTTGGGGGACAATGAACACCGGGGAGCTGTTTTTT. Protein product: CASSFWGTMNTGELFF.

V gene TRBV7-2 combines with J gene TRBJ2-7, with 14 positions matching TRBD2. Trimming took 4 bases from V and 3 from J; bases not matched to a gene: 5. The CDR3 runs 16 residues. The V gene's germline CDR1 is SGHTA and CDR2 FQGNSA. The CDR3 DNA reads as TGTGCCAGCAGCTATGGGACTAGCGGGAGTGGCTACGAGCAGTACTTC. This translates into CASSYGTSGSGYEQYF. Full variable domain (rest looked up from reference TRBV7-2 and TRBJ2-7): GAGVSQSPSNKVTEKGKDVELRCDPISGHTALYWYRQSLGQGLEFLIYFQGNSAPDKSGLPSDRFSAERTGGSVSTLTIQRTQQEDSAVYLCASSYGTSGSGYEQYFGPGTRLTVT.

This sequence joins TRBV30 and TRBJ1-6; maybe TRBD1 (5 bases). V lost 2 bases and J 0 bases, leaving 14 bases between the germline ends. The CDR3 loop spans 17 amino acids. The V gene's germline CDR1 is GTSNPN and CDR2 SVGIG (reference sequence). The CDR3 region is CAWSQEGTSSYNSPLHF. The CDR3 DNA follows: TGTGCCTGGAGTCAGGAGGGGACGAGCTCCTATAATTCACCCCTCCACTTT.